This entry lists 10 T cell receptor beta chains sequenced from one sample in a study of blood T cell repertoires in COVID-19 (dated by TCRdb to 2020 to 2022). The method behind the library was the immunoSEQ multiplex PCR assay. TCRdb retrieved this table from immuneACCESS and kept in-frame rearrangements only. Not all clones are present; in checked studies, unresolved V genes account for under half, and no reason is known for the remainder. The sample records about 43,000 clones, over 75% of which are singletons. The ten biggest clones cover 20% to 30% of the sample. Sample: peripheral blood. These receptors were obtained from a woman aged 55-69 years with acute or convalescent COVID-19.

This clone showed up just a few times. The chain combines TRBV3-1 (or the pseudogene TRBV3-2) with TRBJ2-1; D is unresolved. V gave up 0 bases and J gave up 9 bases, with 6 bases separating them. The CDR3 loop spans 12 amino acids. Germline assignment: CDR1 LGHDT and CDR2 YNNKEL (reference sequence). The DNA of the CDR3 is TGTGCCAGCAGCCAAGATATCGGTGAGCAGTTCTTC. This codes for CASSQDIGEQFF.

The chain is built from TRBV5-1 and TRBJ2-3, with TRBD1 identical over 8 bases. The V gene's germline CDR1 is SGHRS and CDR2 YFSETQ. J lost 1 base, V lost 3 bases, and 1 base had no gene match. The CDR3 spans 14 residues. CDR3 amino acids: CASSWGQGTDTQYF. In DNA, the CDR3 is TGCGCCAGCAGCTGGGGACAGGGCACAGATACGCAGTATTTT.

V and J are TRBV4-2 and TRBJ1-2; 7 bases agree with TRBD1. Looked up from germline, CDR1 is LGHNA and CDR2 is YNFKEQ. V lost 1 base, J lost 6 bases, and 11 bases stayed unmatched. The CDR3 covers 16 residues. CDR3 sequence: CASSQGKNRGIHGYTF. The CDR3 DNA follows: TGTGCCAGCAGCCAAGGGAAAAACAGGGGTATACATGGCTACACCTTC.

The V gene is TRBV5-1, the J gene TRBJ2-7; 8 bases map to TRBD1. CDR1 is SGHRS, CDR2 YFSETQ, per germline. This CDR3 is 15 amino acids long. V gave up 4 bases and J gave up 0 bases; unmatched junction bases: 6. The CDR3 spells CASSPGTGISYEQYF. CDR3 nucleotides: TGCGCCAGCAGCCCAGGGACAGGAATCTCCTACGAGCAGTACTTC.

The chain is built from TRBV7-9 and TRBJ1-2; maybe TRBD1 (6 bases). The CDR3 is 15 residues long. The V gene's germline CDR1 is SEHNR and CDR2 FQNEAQ (reference sequence). Trimming took off 5 bases at V and 4 bases at J, with 17 bases between the two ends. The CDR3 DNA is TGTGCCAGCAGCCGAGAAACAGGGCCCCGCTATGGCTACACCTTC. This encodes CASSRETGPRYGYTF.

The chain is built from TRBV11-3 and TRBJ2-2; a possible D gene is TRBD1 (6 bases). This CDR3 comprises 14 residues. From germline, CDR1 is SGHNT and CDR2 YENEEA. The germline V and J ends were trimmed by 5 bases and 5 bases, with 12 bases remaining between them. The CDR3 loop is CASSQKQGTGELFF. The CDR3 DNA reads TGTGCCAGCAGCCAGAAACAGGGAACCGGGGAGCTGTTTTTT.

The rearrangement joins TRBV10-1 to TRBJ1-2; D is undetermined. CDR3 length: 12 amino acids. Germline lookup yields CDR1 WNHNN and CDR2 SYGVQD (reference sequence). V was shortened by 6 bases and J by 0 bases, with 5 bases between the two germline ends. CDR3: CASSTTNYGYTF. DNA of the CDR3: TGCGCCAGCAGCACAACTAACTATGGCTACACCTTC.

The chain combines TRBV7-8 with TRBJ2-3, with 7 bases that match TRBD2. V lost 3 bases and J lost 2; bases outside the gene matches: 5. Germline loops: CDR1 SGHVS, CDR2 FQNEAQ. The CDR3 consists of 15 residues. CDR3 coding DNA: TGTGCCAGCAGCTTGGCTAGCGGACTCACAGATACGCAGTATTTT. This translates into CASSLASGLTDTQYF.

The rearrangement links TRBV27 to TRBJ1-1; no firm D call. This CDR3 contains 13 residues. Trimming left V 6 bases short and J 0 bases short, with 8 bases between. In germline, CDR1 is MNHEY, CDR2 SMNVEV (reference sequence). CDR3 sequence reads: CASSHQMNTEAFF. CDR3 sequence (DNA): TGTGCCAGCAGCCACCAGATGAACACTGAAGCTTTCTTT.

The chain joins TRBV6-5 to TRBJ1-2, with TRBD1 identical over 7 bases. Germline CDR1 reads MNHEY; CDR2 reads SVGAGI. This CDR3 contains 14 residues. Unmatched junction bases numbered 6, after V lost 7 bases and J lost 1 base. CDR3 nucleotide sequence: TGTGCCAGCATACGGGACAGCAATAACTATGGCTACACCTTC. It codes for CASIRDSNNYGYTF.